A selection of T cell receptor beta chains follows, all from one sample in a study of cytomegalovirus exposure and HLA in healthy donors. Repertoires were generated with immunoSEQ multiplex PCR, while TCRdb's copy carries only in-frame clones and drops some. This table holds about 140,000 clones, 70% to 75% found once. Source material: PBMCs. These receptors all come from a human donor in good health. The CDR3 runs from the conserved cysteine through the conserved F or W. D genes are given only for firm matches. Clone sizes are given selectively: once, few, many, or a class where the clone is expanded.

j_gene,v_gene,d_gene,len,abundance,CDR3aa,CDR3nt
TRBJ2-5,TRBV4-2,TRBD1,15,-,CASSPWTGGEETQYF,TGTGCCAGCAGCCCGTGGACAGGGGGCGAAGAGACCCAGTACTTC
TRBJ1-5,TRBV19,-,13,-,CASSIGGNQPQHF,TGTGCCAGTAGTATAGGCGGGAATCAGCCCCAGCATTTT
TRBJ2-5,TRBV28,-,12,-,CATFDSRQTQYF,TGTGCCACCTTTGACTCGAGGCAGACCCAGTACTTC
TRBJ1-1,TRBV5-1,-,15,-,CASSWNQGMNTEAFF,TGCGCCAGCAGCTGGAACCAGGGGATGAACACTGAAGCTTTCTTT
TRBJ2-3,TRBV18,-,15,-,CASSPARASTDTQYF,TGTGCCAGCTCACCAGCCAGGGCTAGCACAGATACGCAGTATTTT
TRBJ2-1,TRBV7-3,-,17,-,CASSHLGGVSSYNEQFF,TGTGCCAGCAGCCATCTCGGCGGGGTAAGCTCCTACAATGAGCAGTTCTTC
TRBJ2-1,TRBV11-2,-,15,-,CASSLDQSGMNERFF,TGTGCCAGCAGCTTAGATCAGTCTGGAATGAATGAGCGGTTCTTC
TRBJ2-1,TRBV7-3,-,13,-,CASSIGQTSEQFF,TGTGCCAGCAGCATCGGACAGACCAGTGAGCAGTTCTTC
TRBJ2-1,TRBV25-1,-,12,-,CASSERGGEQFF,TGTGCCAGCAGTGAACGGGGTGGGGAGCAGTTCTTC
TRBJ2-3,TRBV4-2,-,16,once,CASSQDQSGSTDTQYF,TGTGCCAGCAGCCAAGATCAGAGCGGGAGCACAGATACGCAGTATTTT
TRBJ2-5,TRBV7-7,-,14,-,CASSLSAGKKTQYF,TGTGCTAGCAGCTTGTCCGCGGGGAAAAAGACCCAGTACTTC
TRBJ2-2,TRBV5-4,TRBD1,15,-,CASSPGTANTGELFF,TGTGCCAGCAGCCCAGGGACAGCGAACACCGGGGAGCTGTTTTTT
TRBJ2-1,TRBV10-3,-,13,-,CAIMAGFYNEQFF,TGTGCCATCATGGCAGGATTTTACAATGAGCAGTTCTTC
TRBJ2-1,TRBV11-1,-,14,once,CASSYDEVYNEQFF,TGTGCCAGCAGCTACGACGAGGTCTACAATGAGCAGTTCTTC
TRBJ1-2,TRBV6-1,TRBD1,13,-,CAKKRAGGYFYTF,TGTGCCAAAAAGCGGGCAGGGGGCTATTTCTACACCTTC
TRBJ1-5,TRBV4-1,TRBD1,14,-,CASSEAGGSQPQHF,TGCGCCAGCAGCGAGGCAGGGGGCAGTCAGCCCCAGCATTTT
TRBJ1-2,TRBV15,-,14,-,CATSRDRGGYGYTF,TGTGCCACCAGCAGAGATCGTGGGGGGTATGGCTACACCTTC
TRBJ2-7,TRBV19,-,12,-,CASSLGGHEQYF,TGTGCCAGTAGTCTTGGGGGCCACGAGCAGTACTTC
TRBJ2-3,TRBV7-9,-,16,-,CASSLAQGISTDTQYF,TGTGCCAGCAGCTTAGCACAGGGTATTAGCACAGATACGCAGTATTTT
TRBJ2-1,TRBV5-1,TRBD2,16,-,CASSTDSGRLYNEQFF,TGCGCCAGCAGCACCGATAGCGGGAGGCTCTACAATGAGCAGTTCTTC
TRBJ2-5,TRBV28,-,14,-,CASSFGGRGETQYF,TGTGCCAGCAGCTTCGGTGGCAGGGGTGAGACCCAGTACTTC
TRBJ2-7,TRBV6-1,-,15,-,CASTVGHFGNYEQYF,TGTGCCAGCACCGTGGGGCATTTTGGAAACTACGAGCAGTACTTC
TRBJ1-3,TRBV29-1,-,13,-,CSVDTGSGNTIYF,TGCAGCGTCGATACAGGTTCCGGAAACACCATATATTTT
TRBJ2-3,TRBV7-8,-,20,-,CASSLDGFSGGASSTDTQYF,TGTGCCAGCAGCTTAGACGGCTTTAGTGGGGGGGCTTCGAGCACAGATACGCAGTATTTT
TRBJ1-1,TRBV19,-,15,-,CASSTYGTVNTEAFF,TGTGCCAGTAGTACCTACGGGACTGTGAACACTGAAGCTTTCTTT
TRBJ1-2,TRBV9,-,13,once,CASSVDLGAGYTF,TGTGCCAGCAGCGTAGATCTGGGGGCGGGCTACACCTTC
TRBJ2-1,TRBV6-5,TRBD2,13,-,CASRAGGGNEQFF,TGTGCCAGCAGGGCGGGGGGAGGTAATGAGCAGTTCTTC
TRBJ2-5,TRBV2,TRBD2,16,-,CASNSARSGGMETQYF,TGTGCCAGCAATAGCGCCCGGAGCGGGGGAATGGAGACCCAGTACTTC
TRBJ2-5,TRBV10-3,TRBD1,13,-,CAGGDREGETQYF,TGTGCCGGGGGGGACAGGGAAGGAGAGACCCAGTACTTC
TRBJ2-7,TRBV6-4,TRBD1,17,few,CASSDPPGTGSSYEQYF,TGTGCCAGCAGTGACCCCCCGGGGACAGGGAGCTCCTACGAGCAGTACTTC
TRBJ2-3,TRBV6-6,TRBD2,16,-,CASSYALRGGADTQYF,TGTGCCAGCAGTTACGCTCTCCGGGGGGGGGCAGATACGCAGTATTTT
TRBJ2-3,TRBV5-1,-,16,-,CASSLEDRPSTDTQYF,TGCGCCAGCAGCTTGGAGGACAGACCTAGCACAGATACGCAGTATTTT
TRBJ1-2,TRBV7-9,TRBD1,19,-,CASSLTSTGGDWINYGYTF,TGTGCCAGCAGCTTAACCTCAACAGGGGGTGATTGGATTAACTATGGCTACACCTTC
TRBJ1-2,TRBV19,TRBD1,13,-,CASSGTEDYGYTF,TGTGCCAGTAGTGGGACAGAAGACTATGGCTACACCTTC
TRBJ2-7,TRBV5-4,-,11,-,CASSFGYEQYF,TGTGCCAGCAGCTTCGGCTACGAGCAGTACTTC